This TCR beta chain was documented in a study of T cell changes during pregnancy in multiple sclerosis. Trimming left V 4 bases short and J 3 bases short, with 9 bases between. The germline V gene encodes CDR1 SGHTA and CDR2 FQGNSA. The CDR3 covers 13 residues. TCRdb's table, derived via immunoSEQ multiplex PCR, lists solely in-frame clones and lacks some. The sample includes 50,000 to 70,000 clones, roughly 92% of them seen just once. This TCR was sampled from a female donor with multiple sclerosis, enrolled in a pregnancy study. The material was peripheral blood, obtained in the second trimester of pregnancy. V gene TRBV7-2 combines with J gene TRBJ2-5, with a possible D match to TRBD1 (6 bases). The CDR3 DNA reads as TGTGCCAGCAGCTCACGACAGGAAGAGACCCAGTACTTC. Its protein product is CASSSRQEETQYF. Full variable domain (rest looked up from reference TRBV7-2 and TRBJ2-5): GAGVSQSPSNKVTEKGKDVELRCDPISGHTALYWYRQSLGQGLEFLIYFQGNSAPDKSGLPSDRFSAERTGGSVSTLTIQRTQQEDSAVYLCASSSRQEETQYFGPGTRLLVL.